This T cell receptor beta chain was recorded in a study of cytomegalovirus exposure and HLA in healthy donors. The study's findings and limits: The authors considered a cluster of highly shared sequence variants likely to be a sequencing artifact. Per a later analysis, about 17,000 TCR beta sequences showed association with HLA alleles at 0.05 false discovery rate.

Vbeta (60) and Jbeta (13) primers were used in the PCR. Produced via immunoSEQ multiplex PCR; TCRdb's table is partial and in-frame only. The sample has roughly 60,000 clones. Germline lookup yields CDR1 MRHNA and CDR2 SNTAGT. CDR3 length: 15 residues. Losses at the gene ends were 7 bases for V and 4 bases for J; bases not matched to a gene: 7. A remark on this clone: Its antigen is as yet unknown.

The clonotype originates from a woman under 30 in good health and CMV-seronegative. Material: PBMCs. V gene TRBV6-4 combines with J gene TRBJ2-3, with 11 bases that match TRBD1. The CDR3 DNA reads as TGTGCCAGCACCCCGGGACAGGGGGGAGCAGATACGCAGTATTTT. It translates to CASTPGQGGADTQYF.